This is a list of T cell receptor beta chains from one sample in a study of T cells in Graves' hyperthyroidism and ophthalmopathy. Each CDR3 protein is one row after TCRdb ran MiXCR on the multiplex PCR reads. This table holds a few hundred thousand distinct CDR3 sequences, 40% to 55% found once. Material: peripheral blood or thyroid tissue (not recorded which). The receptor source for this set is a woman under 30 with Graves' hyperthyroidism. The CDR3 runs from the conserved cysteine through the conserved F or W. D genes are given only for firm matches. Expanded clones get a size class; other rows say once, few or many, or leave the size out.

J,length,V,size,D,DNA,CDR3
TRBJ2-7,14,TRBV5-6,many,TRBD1,TGTGCCAGCAGCTCGACAGGGGCCAACTACGAGCAGTACTTC,CASSSTGANYEQYF
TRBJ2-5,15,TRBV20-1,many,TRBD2,TGCAGTGCTAGTCGGACTAGCGGGGGCCAAGAGACCCAGTACTTC,CSASRTSGGQETQYF
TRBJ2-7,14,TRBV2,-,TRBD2,TGTGCCAGCAGTGAGGACCTGTGGGAGGGGAGGCAGTACTTC,CASSEDLWEGRQYF
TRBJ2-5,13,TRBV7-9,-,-,TGTGCCGCCAGGGGCGAGGGGCAAGAGACCCAGTACTTC,CAARGEGQETQYF
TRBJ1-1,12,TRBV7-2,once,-,TGTGCCAGCAGCCGACCCGGGACAGAAGCTTTCTTT,CASSRPGTEAFF
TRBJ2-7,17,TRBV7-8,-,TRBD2,TGTGCCAGCAGCCCTACCGCTAGGGCTAGCGGGAGCTACGAGCAGTACTTC,CASSPTARASGSYEQYF
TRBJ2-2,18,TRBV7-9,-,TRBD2,TGTGCCAGCAGCCCCGGGACTAGCGGGAGGTGGGGCTACAATGAGCAGTTTTTT,CASSPGTSGRWGYNEQFF
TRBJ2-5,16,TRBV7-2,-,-,TGTGCCACCGAAGGCGGGACCAGGCGTATTTTAGAGACCCAGTACTTC,CATEGGTRRILETQYF
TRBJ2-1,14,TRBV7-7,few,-,TGTGCTAGCAGCTTAGGTCCGGGGAACAATGAGCAGTTCTTC,CASSLGPGNNEQFF
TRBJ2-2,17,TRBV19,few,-,TGTGCCAGTAGTACTTGGGTCGGGATTTCGAACACCGGGGAGCTGTTTTTT,CASSTWVGISNTGELFF
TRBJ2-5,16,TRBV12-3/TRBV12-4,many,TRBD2,TGTGCCAGCAGTCCCGGGACTAGCGGAGGACAAGAGACCCAGTACTTC,CASSPGTSGGQETQYF
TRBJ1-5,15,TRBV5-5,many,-,TGTGCCAGCAGCCTGGGAGCCCCGTCTGATCAGCCCCAGCATTTT,CASSLGAPSDQPQHF
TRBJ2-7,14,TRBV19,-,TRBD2,TGTGCCAGTAGTATCGGCGGGAGCTACAATGAGCAGTACTTC,CASSIGGSYNEQYF
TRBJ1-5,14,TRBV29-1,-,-,TGCAGCGTTGAGAAAGGAGCCTATGGGCAGCCCCAGCATTTT,CSVEKGAYGQPQHF
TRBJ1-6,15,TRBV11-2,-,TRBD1,TGTGCCAGCAGCTCAATTAGGGGGCACGATTCACCCCTCCACTTT,CASSSIRGHDSPLHF
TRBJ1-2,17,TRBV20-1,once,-,TGCAGTGCTAGTGGTCAAGGGACACCGGGAGCTAACTATGGCTACACCTTC,CSASGQGTPGANYGYTF
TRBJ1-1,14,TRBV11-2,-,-,TGTGCCAGCCCTTATGGGGGGGAAGGCACTGAAGCTTTCTTT,CASPYGGEGTEAFF
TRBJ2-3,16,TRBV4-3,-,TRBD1,TGCGCCAGCAGCCAAGACTCAGGACAGGGGAGGGATACGCAGTATTTT,CASSQDSGQGRDTQYF
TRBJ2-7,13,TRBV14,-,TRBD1,TGTGCCAGCGCGGACAGGGGGCTATACGAGCAGTACTTC,CASADRGLYEQYF
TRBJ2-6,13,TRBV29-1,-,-,TGCAGCCAGACAGGAACTGGGGCCAACGTCCTGACTTTC,CSQTGTGANVLTF
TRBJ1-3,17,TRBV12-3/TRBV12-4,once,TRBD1,TGTGCCAGCAGTTCTATCAGGGACAGGGACTCTGGAAACACCATATATTTT,CASSSIRDRDSGNTIYF
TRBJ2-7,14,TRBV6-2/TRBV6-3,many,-,TGTGCCAGCAGCACCGGGAGCTTACCTTACGAGCAGTACTTC,CASSTGSLPYEQYF
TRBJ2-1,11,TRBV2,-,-,TGTGCCAGCAGTGCCGACTATGAGCAGTTCTTC,CASSADYEQFF
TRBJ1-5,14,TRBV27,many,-,TGTGCCAGCAGCTTAAGGGGAAGCAATCAGCCCCAGCATTTT,CASSLRGSNQPQHF
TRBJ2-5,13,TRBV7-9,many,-,TGTGCCAGCAGCTTAGACGGGATCGAGACCCAGTACTTC,CASSLDGIETQYF
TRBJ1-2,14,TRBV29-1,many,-,TGCAGCGTTGAATACCCCGGGGCCTTCTATGGCTACACCTTC,CSVEYPGAFYGYTF
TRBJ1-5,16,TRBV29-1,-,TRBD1,TGCAGCGTCGGGACAGGGGAGATTCCCTTCAATCAGCCCCAGCATTTT,CSVGTGEIPFNQPQHF
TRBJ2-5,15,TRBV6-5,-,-,TGTGCCAGCAGTTACTCTCCGGGGGCGGGAGAGACCCAGTACTTC,CASSYSPGAGETQYF
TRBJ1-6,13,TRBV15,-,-,TGTGCCACCAGCAGCTCGTCTAATTCACCCCTCCACTTT,CATSSSSNSPLHF
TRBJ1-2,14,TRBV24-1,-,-,TGTGCCACCAGTGACGCGACAGACAACTATGGCTACACCTTC,CATSDATDNYGYTF
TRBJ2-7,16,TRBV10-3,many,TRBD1,TGTGCCATCAGTGAGTCCGGGACAGGGGTTTTATTGGAGCAGTACTTC,CAISESGTGVLLEQYF
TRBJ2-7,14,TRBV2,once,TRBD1,TGTGCCAGCAGACAGGGGATGACGGCCTACGAGCAGTACTTC,CASRQGMTAYEQYF
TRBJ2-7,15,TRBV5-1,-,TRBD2,TGCGCCAGCAGCGTTGGTAGCGGGAGGTCCTACGAGCAGTACTTC,CASSVGSGRSYEQYF
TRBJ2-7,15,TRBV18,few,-,TGTGCCAGCTCACCATCATCCGGGAAAGCCTACGAGCAGTACTTC,CASSPSSGKAYEQYF
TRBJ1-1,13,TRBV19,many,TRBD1,TGTGCCACCGCGGACAGGGAGGGGGCTGAAGCTTTCTTT,CATADREGAEAFF
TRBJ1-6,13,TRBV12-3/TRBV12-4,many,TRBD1,TGTGCCAGCAGTTTCGACAGGGGTTCACCCCTCCACTTT,CASSFDRGSPLHF
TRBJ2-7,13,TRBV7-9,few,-,TGTGCCAGCAGTGCTATCCCGGGAATCGAGCAGTACTTC,CASSAIPGIEQYF
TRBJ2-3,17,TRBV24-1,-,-,TGTGCCACCAGTGATACTCCGAGTAGCTCTAGCACAGATACGCAGTATTTT,CATSDTPSSSSTDTQYF
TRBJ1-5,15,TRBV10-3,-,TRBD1,TGTGCCATCAGTACGGGACAGGGGTGGAATCAGCCCCAGCATTTT,CAISTGQGWNQPQHF
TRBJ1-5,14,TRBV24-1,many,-,TGTGCCACCTCGGAGGGAGGGGGCAATCAGCCCCAGCATTTT,CATSEGGGNQPQHF
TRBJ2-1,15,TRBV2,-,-,TGTGCCAGCAGTTTACAGTTTCAACCCAGCAATGAGCAGTTCTTC,CASSLQFQPSNEQFF
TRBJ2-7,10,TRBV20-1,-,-,TGCAGTGCCAAAGGCTACGAGCAGTACTTC,CSAKGYEQYF
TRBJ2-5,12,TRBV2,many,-,TGTGCCAGCAGTGAGGCGGAAGAGACCCAGTACTTC,CASSEAEETQYF
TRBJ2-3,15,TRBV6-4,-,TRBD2,TGTGCCAGCAGTGTTCTTGGGAGGGTCGAAGATACGCAGTATTTT,CASSVLGRVEDTQYF
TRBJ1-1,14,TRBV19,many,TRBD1,TGTGCCAGTAGCTGGGGGGACAGGAGGTCTGAAGCTTTCTTT,CASSWGDRRSEAFF
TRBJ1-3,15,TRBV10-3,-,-,TGTGCCATCAGTGAGCTGGGCGGTTCTGGAAACACCATATGTTTT,CAISELGGSGNTICF
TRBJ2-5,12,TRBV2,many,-,TGTGCCAGCAGTGAAATGCTCGAGACCCAGTACTTC,CASSEMLETQYF
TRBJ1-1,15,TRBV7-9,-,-,TGTGCCAGCAGTATAACTTCAGGGTTGGGCACTGAAGCTTTCTTT,CASSITSGLGTEAFF
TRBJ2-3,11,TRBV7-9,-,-,TGTGCCAGCAGCTTAAGGGATACGCAGTATTTT,CASSLRDTQYF
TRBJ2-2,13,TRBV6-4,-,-,TGTGCCAGCAGTGAAAGCCCCAACAATGAGCAGTTTTTT,CASSESPNNEQFF
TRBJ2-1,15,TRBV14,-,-,TGTGCCAGCAGCCAAGATGGGGTAGACTACAATGAGCAGTTCTTC,CASSQDGVDYNEQFF
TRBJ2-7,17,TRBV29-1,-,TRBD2,TGCAGCGTCGAAGCCAACTTCCCTAGCGGGAGATTCAACGAGCAGTACTTC,CSVEANFPSGRFNEQYF
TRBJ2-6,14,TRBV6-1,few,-,TGTGCCAGCAGGAAGGGTTCTGGGGCCAACGTCCTGACTTTC,CASRKGSGANVLTF
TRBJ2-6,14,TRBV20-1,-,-,TGCAGTCTCTCGGAGATAGGGGTGACCAACGTCCTGACTTTC,CSLSEIGVTNVLTF
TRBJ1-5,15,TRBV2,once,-,TGTGCCGGCAGTGAAAATGGGCAGGGCAATCAGCCCCAGCATTTT,CAGSENGQGNQPQHF
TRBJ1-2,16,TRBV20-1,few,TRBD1,TGCAGTGCTAGAGATCTAGGACAGGCTTCGAACTATGGCTACACCTTC,CSARDLGQASNYGYTF
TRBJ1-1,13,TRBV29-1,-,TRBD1,TGCAGCGCATTGACAGGGAGGAACACTGAAGCTTTCTTT,CSALTGRNTEAFF